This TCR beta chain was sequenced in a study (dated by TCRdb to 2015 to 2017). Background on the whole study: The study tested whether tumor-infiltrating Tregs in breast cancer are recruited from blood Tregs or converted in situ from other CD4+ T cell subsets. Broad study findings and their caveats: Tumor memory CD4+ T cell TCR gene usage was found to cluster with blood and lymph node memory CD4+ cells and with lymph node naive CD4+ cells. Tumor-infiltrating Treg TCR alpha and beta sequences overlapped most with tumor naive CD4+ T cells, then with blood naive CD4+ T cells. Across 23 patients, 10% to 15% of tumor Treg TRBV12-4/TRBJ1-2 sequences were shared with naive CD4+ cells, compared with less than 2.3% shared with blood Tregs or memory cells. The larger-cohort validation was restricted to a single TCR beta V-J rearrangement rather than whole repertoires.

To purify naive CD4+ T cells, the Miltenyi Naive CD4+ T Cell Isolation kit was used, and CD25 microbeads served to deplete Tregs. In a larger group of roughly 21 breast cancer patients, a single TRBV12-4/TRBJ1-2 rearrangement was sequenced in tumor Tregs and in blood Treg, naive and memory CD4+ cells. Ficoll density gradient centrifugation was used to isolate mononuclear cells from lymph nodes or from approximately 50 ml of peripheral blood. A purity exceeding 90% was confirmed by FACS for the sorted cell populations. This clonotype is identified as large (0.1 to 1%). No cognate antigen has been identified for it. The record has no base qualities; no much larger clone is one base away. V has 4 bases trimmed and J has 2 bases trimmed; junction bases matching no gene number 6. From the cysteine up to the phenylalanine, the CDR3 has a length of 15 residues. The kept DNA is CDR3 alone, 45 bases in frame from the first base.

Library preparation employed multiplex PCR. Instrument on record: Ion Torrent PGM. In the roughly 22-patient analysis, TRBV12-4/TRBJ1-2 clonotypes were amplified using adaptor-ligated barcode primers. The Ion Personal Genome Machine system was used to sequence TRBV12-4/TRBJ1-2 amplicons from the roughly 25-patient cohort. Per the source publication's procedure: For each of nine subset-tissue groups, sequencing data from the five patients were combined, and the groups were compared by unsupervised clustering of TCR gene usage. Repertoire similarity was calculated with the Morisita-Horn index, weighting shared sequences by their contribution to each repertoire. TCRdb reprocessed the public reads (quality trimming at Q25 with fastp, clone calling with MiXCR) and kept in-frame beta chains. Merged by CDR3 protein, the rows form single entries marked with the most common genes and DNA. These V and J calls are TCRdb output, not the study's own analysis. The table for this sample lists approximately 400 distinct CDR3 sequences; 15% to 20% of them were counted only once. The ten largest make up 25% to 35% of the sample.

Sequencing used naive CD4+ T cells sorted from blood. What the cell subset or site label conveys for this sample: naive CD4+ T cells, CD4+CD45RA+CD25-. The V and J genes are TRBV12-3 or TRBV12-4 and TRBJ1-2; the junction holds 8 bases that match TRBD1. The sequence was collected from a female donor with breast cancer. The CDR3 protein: CASSWTGTENYGYTF. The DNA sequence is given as TGTGCCAGCAGTTGGACAGGGACCGAGAACTATGGCTACACCTTC.